This TCR beta chain was sequenced for a study of beta chain features in type 1 diabetes. Broader study findings: Across all four CD4+ subsets, people with type 1 diabetes showed modestly shorter TCRB CDR3s.

About this clone itself: Its antigen is still unknown.

The investigators reverse transcribed all of the isolated RNA, so they sequenced expressed TCRB transcripts. The data were produced by immunoSEQ multiplex PCR, yet TCRdb's version contains in-frame clones alone and is incomplete. The sample lists roughly 160,000 clones; 6.5% to 9.5% were seen once. The specimen was central memory CD4+ T cells from blood. This clonotype was obtained from a woman between 40 and 50 years old with type 1 diabetes.

CDR3 sequence (DNA): TGCGCCAGCAGCTCTAGTAGACAGGGGGAAGCTTTCTTT. Its protein product is CASSSSRQGEAFF. The V and J genes are TRBV5-1 and TRBJ1-1; 8 nucleotides agree with TRBD1. This CDR3 region has 13 residues. The V gene end was trimmed by 3 bases and the J gene end by 8 bases; junction bases not matched to a gene: 6. The V gene's germline CDR1 is SGHRS and CDR2 YFSETQ.